A selection of T cell receptor beta chains follows, all from one sample in a study of shared clonotypes between healthy human individuals. The data were produced by immunoSEQ multiplex PCR, yet TCRdb's version contains in-frame clones alone and is incomplete. The sample lists about 480,000 clones, over 75% seen once, with roughly an eighth in the top ten. Sequenced sample: PBMCs. The receptors here all came from a woman aged 40 to 50 in good health. Some clones in this sample may be carry-over from other donors' samples. The CDR3 runs from the conserved cysteine through the conserved F or W. The D gene is left open where the match is weak. Clone size is not always given. Where it is, it says once, few, many or a class for expanded clones.

D,V,J,size,CDR3,DNA
TRBD2,TRBV11-2,TRBJ2-5,.,CASSLRAGGLEETQYF,TGTGCCAGCAGCTTACGAGCGGGAGGGCTGGAAGAGACCCAGTACTTC
.,TRBV27,TRBJ1-4,.,CASSLSGRRSGGEKLFF,TGTGCCAGCAGTTTATCAGGTAGACGATCCGGGGGTGAAAAACTGTTTTTT
.,TRBV19,TRBJ2-6,.,CASSIGSSGANVLTF,TGTGCCAGTAGTATCGGGAGCTCTGGGGCCAACGTCCTGACTTTC
TRBD2,TRBV6-4,TRBJ2-3,few,CASSPGTSGSSTDTQYF,TGTGCCAGCAGTCCCGGGACTAGCGGGAGTAGCACAGATACGCAGTATTTT
TRBD2,TRBV5-1,TRBJ2-7,.,CASSLRSGHSYEQYF,TGCGCCAGCAGCTTGCGTAGCGGGCACTCCTACGAGCAGTACTTC
TRBD2,TRBV6-4,TRBJ2-1,once,CASSAGTSGFWNEQFF,TGTGCCAGCAGTGCCGGGACTAGCGGTTTTTGGAATGAGCAGTTCTTC
TRBD2,TRBV27,TRBJ2-7,.,CASSSGLPPYEQYF,TGTGCCAGCAGTTCGGGACTACCCCCCTACGAGCAGTACTTC
.,TRBV6-5,TRBJ2-1,.,CASSYRGPYNEQFF,TGTGCCAGCAGTTATCGCGGGCCATACAATGAGCAGTTCTTC
.,TRBV9,TRBJ2-3,.,CASSVTGTITDTQYF,TGTGCCAGCAGCGTAACAGGGACGATTACAGATACGCAGTATTTT
TRBD1,TRBV6-4,TRBJ1-1,.,CASSGETGGNTEAFF,TGTGCCAGCAGTGGGGAGACAGGGGGCAACACTGAAGCTTTCTTT
TRBD1,TRBV30,TRBJ1-2,.,CAWGATGLVYGYTF,TGTGCCTGGGGTGCGACAGGGTTGGTCTATGGCTACACCTTC
TRBD2,TRBV4-2,TRBJ2-1,.,CASSQWGGRSYNEQFF,TGTGCCAGCAGCCAGTGGGGCGGGAGGTCGTACAATGAGCAGTTCTTC
TRBD1,TRBV11-3,TRBJ2-1,.,CASSGTGTGVYNEQFF,TGTGCCAGCAGCGGTACCGGGACAGGGGTATACAATGAGCAGTTCTTC